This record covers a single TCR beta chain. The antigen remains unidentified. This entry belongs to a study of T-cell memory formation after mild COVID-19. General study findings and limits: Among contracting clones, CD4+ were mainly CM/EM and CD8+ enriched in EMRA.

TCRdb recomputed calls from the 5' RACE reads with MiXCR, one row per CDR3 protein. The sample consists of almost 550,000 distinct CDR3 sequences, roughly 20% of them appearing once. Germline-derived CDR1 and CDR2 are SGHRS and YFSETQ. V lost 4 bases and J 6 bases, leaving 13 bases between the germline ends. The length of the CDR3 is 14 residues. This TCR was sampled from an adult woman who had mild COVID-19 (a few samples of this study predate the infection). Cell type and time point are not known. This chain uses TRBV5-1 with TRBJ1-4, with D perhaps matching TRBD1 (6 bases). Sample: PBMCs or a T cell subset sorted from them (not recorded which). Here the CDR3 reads CASSPGVSDEKLFF. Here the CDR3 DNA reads TGCGCCAGCAGCCCAGGGGTATCGGATGAAAAACTGTTTTTT.